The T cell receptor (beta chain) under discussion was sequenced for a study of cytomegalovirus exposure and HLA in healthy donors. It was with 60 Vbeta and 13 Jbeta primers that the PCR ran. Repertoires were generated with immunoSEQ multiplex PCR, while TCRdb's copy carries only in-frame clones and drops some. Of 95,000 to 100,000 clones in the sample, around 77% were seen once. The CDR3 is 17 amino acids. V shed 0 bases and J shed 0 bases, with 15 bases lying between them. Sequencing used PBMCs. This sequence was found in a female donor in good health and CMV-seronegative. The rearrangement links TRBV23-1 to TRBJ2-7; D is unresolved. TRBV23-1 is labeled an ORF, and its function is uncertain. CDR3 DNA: TGCGCCAGCAGTCAATCGGGTAGATTAGGAGCCTCCTACGAGCAGTACTTC. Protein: CASSQSGRLGASYEQYF.